Below, 17 T cell receptor beta chains from the same sample are listed, as sequenced in a study of blood T cell repertoires in COVID-19. Only in-frame clones appear in the TCRdb table, and some are missing; sequencing was by immunoSEQ multiplex PCR. The sample has some 220,000 clones; over 60% are singletons. Sequencing was carried out using peripheral blood. Receptor source: a woman in her 70s with acute or convalescent COVID-19.

This clone was picked up a small number of times. The chain has TRBV9 and TRBJ1-5, with a tentative D call TRBD1 (5 bases). Germline V gene data show CDR1 as SGDLS and CDR2 as YYNGEE. This CDR3 has 15 residues. The V end was cut by 5 bases, the J end by 0 bases, with 12 bases between. The CDR3 sequence: CASSQGASSNQPQHF. The CDR3 DNA sequence: TGTGCCAGCAGTCAAGGGGCCAGTAGCAATCAGCCCCAGCATTTT.

The chain has TRBV11-2 and TRBJ1-3; weak D call: TRBD1 (6 bases). The CDR3 totals 15 residues. Germline loops: CDR1 SGHAT, CDR2 FQNNGV. Trimming stripped 5 bases from V and 0 bases from J, with 11 bases between. CDR3 DNA sequence: TGTGCCAGCAGCCGAACAGGGTTCTCTGGAAACACCATATATTTT. Translated: CASSRTGFSGNTIYF.

The chain has TRBV4-3 and TRBJ2-6, with D perhaps TRBD2 (5 bases). Germline assignment: CDR1 LGHNA and CDR2 YSLEER. This CDR3 region has 20 residues. Trimming stripped 2 bases from V and 1 base from J, with 21 bases between. The CDR3 spells CASSQSVPRRLGSGANVLTF. Written as DNA, the CDR3 is TGCGCCAGCAGCCAATCTGTCCCCAGGAGGTTGGGTTCTGGGGCCAACGTCCTGACTTTC.

The chain carries TRBV7-6 and TRBJ2-3, with 12 bases matching TRBD2. V dropped 0 bases and J dropped 0; count of bases not matched to a gene: 1. The CDR3 covers 17 residues. In germline, CDR1 is SGHVS, CDR2 FNYEAQ. The DNA for the CDR3 is TGTGCCAGCAGCTTAGCTCTAGCGGGGGGGAGCACAGATACGCAGTATTTT. Translation gives CASSLALAGGSTDTQYF. Together with reference TRBV7-6 and TRBJ2-3, the CDR3 gives the full variable domain: GAGVSQSPRYKVTKRGQDVALRCDPISGHVSLYWYRQALGQGPEFLTYFNYEAQQDKSGLPNDRFSAERPEGSISTLTIQRTEQRDSAMYRCASSLALAGGSTDTQYFGPGTRLTVL.

This sequence joins TRBV6-5 and TRBJ1-2, with 8 bases lining up with TRBD1. The CDR3 is made up of 15 amino acids. V lost 4 bases and J lost 8; bases outside the gene matches: 12. The V gene's germline CDR1 is MNHEY and CDR2 SVGAGI. The CDR3 sequence is CASSSGTGGVRGYTF. For the CDR3, the DNA is TGTGCCAGCAGTTCCGGGACAGGTGGGGTGAGAGGCTACACCTTC.

The chain combines TRBV14 with TRBJ1-6; D unclear. Germline CDR1 is SGHDN and CDR2 is FVKESK. The CDR3 length is 13 residues. Trimming cost V 4 bases and J 4 bases, with 5 bases left between them. CDR3 coding DNA: TGTGCCAGCAGCCCACTTTATAATTCACCCCTCCACTTT. It translates to CASSPLYNSPLHF. Supplemented by reference TRBV14 and TRBJ1-6, the full variable domain reads EAGVTQFPSHSVIEKGQTVTLRCDPISGHDNLYWYRRVMGKEIKFLLHFVKESKQDESGMPNNRFLAERTGGTYSTLKVQPAELEDSGVYFCASSPLYNSPLHFGNGTRLTVT.

The chain combines TRBV9 with TRBJ2-1; 10 nucleotides line up with TRBD2. With 4 bases clipped from V and 7 bases from J, the junction kept 14 bases outside the gene matches. In germline, CDR1 is SGDLS, CDR2 YYNGEE. This CDR3 region has 17 residues. DNA for the CDR3: TGTGCCAGCAGCAGAACACCCCTAGCGGGGGCCGGGAATGAGCAGTTCTTC. Amino acids: CASSRTPLAGAGNEQFF.

This chain uses TRBV5-5 with TRBJ2-5, with D perhaps TRBD1 (5 bases). This CDR3 is built from 16 residues. With 1 base removed from V and 1 base from J, the gap between germline ends came to 14 bases. From germline, CDR1 is SGHKS and CDR2 YYEKEE (reference sequence). CDR3 coding DNA: TGTGCCAGCAGCTTGAACTTTGGGCAGGGCCAAGAGACCCAGTACTTC. Protein product: CASSLNFGQGQETQYF.

This chain links TRBV7-6 with TRBJ2-2; TRBD1 aligns across 9 bases. This CDR3 is 16 amino acids long. Germline V gene sequence: CDR1 SGHVS, CDR2 FNYEAQ. After removal of 5 bases from V and 0 bases from J, the junction contained 4 bases not matched to a gene. The CDR3 sequence is CASSATGGANTGELFF. The CDR3 DNA reads TGTGCCAGCAGCGCCACAGGGGGCGCGAACACCGGGGAGCTGTTTTTT.

This sequence joins TRBV25-1 and TRBJ1-1, with 7 bases aligning to TRBD1. The CDR3 has 15 amino acids. Germline V gene data show CDR1 as MGHDK and CDR2 as SYGVNS. J lost 1 base, V lost 0 bases, and 2 bases had no gene match. The CDR3 reads CASSEYGTANTEAFF. As DNA, the CDR3 is TGTGCCAGCAGTGAATATGGGACAGCGAACACTGAAGCTTTCTTT.

Only a few counts were recorded for this clone. This chain uses TRBV7-2 with TRBJ1-5, with D perhaps TRBD1 (6 bases). Deletions cut 3 bases from V and 6 bases from J, with 9 bases between. The CDR3 loop spans 13 amino acids. CDR1 and CDR2 (germline): SGHTA, FQGNSA. CDR3 loop: CASSLGAFQPQHF. CDR3 in DNA: TGTGCCAGCAGCTTGGGGGCATTTCAGCCCCAGCATTTT.

The chain has TRBV7-8 and TRBJ1-4; 7 bases map to TRBD1. Looked up from germline, CDR1 is SGHVS and CDR2 is FQNEAQ. CDR3 size: 15 residues. The V and J ends lost 5 bases and 4 bases, in that order; junction bases with no gene match: 7. The CDR3 protein is CASSLYRGDNEKLFF. In nucleotides, the CDR3 is TGTGCCAGCAGCCTTTACAGGGGTGATAATGAAAAACTGTTTTTT.

The rearrangement links TRBV5-1 to TRBJ2-2, with unresolved D. V was shortened by 7 bases and J by 5 bases, with 24 bases between the two germline ends. CDR1 is SGHRS and CDR2 is YFSETQ in the germline V gene. The length of the CDR3 is 17 residues. The CDR3 region has the DNA TGCGCCAGCGCCTTAAGCGAGGCTAAGTCCTTAACCGGGGAGCTGTTTTTT. Translated: CASALSEAKSLTGELFF. Combining the CDR3 with reference TRBV5-1 and TRBJ2-2 gives the whole variable domain KAGVTQTPRYLIKTRGQQVTLSCSPISGHRSVSWYQQTPGQGLQFLFEYFSETQRNKGNFPGRFSGRQFSNSRSEMNVSTLELGDSALYLCASALSEAKSLTGELFFGEGSRLTVL.

The gene calls are TRBV6-2 or TRBV6-3 and TRBJ2-1; D might be TRBD1 (7 bases). Germline V CDR1 and CDR2: MNHEY, SVGEGT. The CDR3 length is 15 residues. V lost 6 bases to trimming and J lost 4 bases, with 16 bases between them. CDR3 coding DNA: TGTGCCAGCAGCCTTGCGGGACAGTCTTACAATGAGCAGTTCTTC. It yields the protein CASSLAGQSYNEQFF.

The J gene is TRBJ1-4, the V gene TRBV5-5; TRBD1 agrees at 8 bases. Germline lookup yields CDR1 SGHKS and CDR2 YYEKEE (reference sequence). The V gene end was trimmed by 4 bases and the J gene end by 12 bases; junction bases not matched to a gene: 5. The length of the CDR3 is 12 residues. The CDR3 nucleotides are TGTGCCAGCAGCCCAGACAGGGGAGAACTGTTTTTT. This gives the protein CASSPDRGELFF.

The chain employs TRBV5-1 and TRBJ2-6; D unresolved. Germline V lookup: CDR1 SGHRS, CDR2 YFSETQ. V lost 6 bases and J 0 bases, leaving 7 bases between the germline ends. The CDR3 contains 14 residues. The CDR3 sequence: CASKQNSGANVLTF. In DNA, the CDR3 is TGCGCCAGCAAACAGAACTCTGGGGCCAACGTCCTGACTTTC.

The chain combines TRBV6-1 with TRBJ2-5, with D hard to call. The CDR3 sequence is 14 residues long. Per the germline V gene, CDR1 is MNHNS and CDR2 is SASEGT. V was trimmed by 3 bases and J by 5 bases, leaving 13 bases between them. The CDR3 DNA is TGTGCCAGCAGTGATGGTCATTTTCGGGAGACCCAGTACTTC. Amino acids: CASSDGHFRETQYF.